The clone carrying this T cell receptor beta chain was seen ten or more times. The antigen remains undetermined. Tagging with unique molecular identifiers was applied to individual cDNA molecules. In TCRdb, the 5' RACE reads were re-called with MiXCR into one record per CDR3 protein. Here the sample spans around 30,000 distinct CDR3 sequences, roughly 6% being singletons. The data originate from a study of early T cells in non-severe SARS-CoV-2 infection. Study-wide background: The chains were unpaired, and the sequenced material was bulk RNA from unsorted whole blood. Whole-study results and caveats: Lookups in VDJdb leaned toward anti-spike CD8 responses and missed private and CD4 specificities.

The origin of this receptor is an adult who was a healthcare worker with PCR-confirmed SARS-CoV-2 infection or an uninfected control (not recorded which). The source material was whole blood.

The CDR3: CSVAWFGQENYGYTF. For the CDR3, the DNA is TGCAGCGTTGCCTGGTTCGGACAGGAGAACTATGGCTACACCTTC. V is TRBV29-1 and J is TRBJ1-2; 7 nucleotides align to TRBD1. The germline CDR1 and CDR2 sequences are SQVTM and ANQGSEA. V was clipped by 4 bases and J by 2 bases; unmatched bases: 10. The CDR3 spans 15 residues.